The 20 T cell receptor beta chains below come from one sample, sequenced in a study of PD-1 blockade in mismatch repair-deficient tumors (dated by TCRdb to 2015 to 2018). Preparation of the library involved the immunoSEQ multiplex PCR assay. TCRdb's version of the immuneACCESS table is confined to in-frame rearrangements and falls short of the full clone set. An unresolved V gene accounts for under half of the shortfall where checked; the remainder is of unknown origin. The sample table records over 100,000 clones; about three quarters of these occur just once. About 4.7% of the sample is taken by the ten largest. Sequenced here: peripheral blood, sampled approximately 60 weeks after starting pembrolizumab. The source is an adult with mismatch repair-deficient cancer.

This clone was found a few times. This chain connects TRBV28 to TRBJ2-3; D is unresolved. V dropped 5 bases and J dropped 2 bases, with 11 bases sitting between them. In germline, CDR1 is MDHEN, CDR2 SYDVKM. The CDR3 extends over 14 amino acids. The CDR3 spells CASSPGSVTDTQYF. CDR3 DNA sequence: TGTGCCAGCAGTCCAGGTTCGGTCACAGATACGCAGTATTTT.

The rearrangement joins TRBV10-3 to TRBJ2-7; D remains ambiguous. This CDR3 is 12 amino acids long. Germline V gene data show CDR1 as ENHRY and CDR2 as SYGVKD. V dropped 4 bases and J dropped 6 bases, with 10 bases sitting between them. CDR3 sequence reads: CAISAPPGEQYF. CDR3 DNA sequence: TGTGCCATCAGTGCGCCTCCGGGCGAGCAGTACTTC.

The chain couples TRBV7-8 to TRBJ2-2; D is possibly TRBD1 (5 bases). This CDR3 has 16 amino acids. Per germline, CDR1 SGHVS and CDR2 FQNEAQ. V lost 2 bases and J 4 bases, leaving 14 bases between the germline ends. The CDR3: CASSLFVGPGTGELFF. For the CDR3, the DNA is TGTGCCAGCAGCTTATTTGTGGGGCCTGGCACCGGGGAGCTGTTTTTT.

This chain connects TRBV7-3 to TRBJ2-1; 14 bases map to TRBD2. The CDR3 totals 15 residues. In germline, CDR1 is SGHTA, CDR2 FQGTGA. Trimming cost V 4 bases and J 16 bases; bases outside gene matches: 12. CDR3 region: CASSSSGLAGAERFF. In DNA form, the CDR3 reads TGTGCCAGCAGCTCTTCGGGACTAGCGGGAGCCGAGCGCTTCTTC.

The CDR3 reads CASSYRREGDEQFF. CDR3 in DNA: TGTGCCAGCAGTTACCGGCGGGAGGGGGATGAGCAGTTCTTC. The chain employs TRBV6-6 and TRBJ2-1, with 9 nucleotides matching TRBD2. The CDR3 consists of 14 residues. Trimming cost V 2 bases and J 8 bases; bases outside gene matches: 4. From germline, CDR1 is MNHNY and CDR2 SVGAGI (reference sequence).

The V call is TRBV19, the J call TRBJ2-1; weak D call: TRBD2 (6 bases). The germline gives CDR1 LNHDA, CDR2 SQIVND (reference sequence). The CDR3 totals 14 residues. V shed 2 bases and J shed 9 bases, with 14 bases lying between them. Written as DNA, the CDR3 is TGTGCCAGTAGTATACAGCCCCCCGGGGGTGAGCAGTTCTTC. This gives the protein CASSIQPPGGEQFF.

The rearrangement uses TRBV21-1 and TRBJ1-5. TRBV21-1 counts as a pseudogene. This CDR3 comprises 22 residues. The CDR3 coding sequence is TGTGCCAGCAGCAAAGGATTCCCCGAGGGGCCCATAGAGGGGTTTAGCAATCAGCCCCAGCATTTT. It specifies CASSKGFPEGPIEGFSNQPQHF.

V usage is TRBV13 and J usage is TRBJ2-7; either TRBD1 or TRBD2 may fit D (6 bases each). Germline values: CDR1 PRHDT, CDR2 FYEKMQ (reference sequence). The CDR3 has 15 amino acids. Trimming took off 4 bases at V and 0 bases at J, with 13 bases between the two ends. CDR3 coding DNA: TGTGCCAGCAGCTCGGGCCCGGGGGCCTCCTACGAGCAGTACTTC. The encoded protein is CASSSGPGASYEQYF.

This clone appeared a single time. The V call is TRBV9, the J call TRBJ2-7; 8 bases map to TRBD2. This CDR3 is built from 15 residues. After removal of 0 bases from V and 3 bases from J, the junction contained 5 bases not matched to a gene. The germline V gene encodes CDR1 SGDLS and CDR2 YYNGEE. The CDR3 loop reads CASSVGTSRYYEQYF. The DNA of the CDR3 is TGTGCCAGCAGCGTAGGGACTAGCAGATACTACGAGCAGTACTTC.

The chain uses TRBV2 and TRBJ2-7; 10 bases are shared with TRBD2. J gave up 2 bases and V 10 bases, and 8 bases lay outside the gene matches. The V gene's germline CDR1 is SNHLY and CDR2 FYNNEI. The CDR3 has 14 amino acids. CDR3 nucleotides: TGTGCCACCCTTGGGACTAGCGAAACCTACGAGCAGTACTTC. This translates into CATLGTSETYEQYF. The complete variable domain, with remaining parts taken from reference TRBV2 and TRBJ2-7, reads EPEVTQTPSHQVTQMGQEVILRCVPISNHLYFYWYRQILGQKVEFLVSFYNNEISEKSEIFDDQFSVERPDGSNFTLKIRSTKLEDSAMYFCATLGTSETYEQYFGPGTRLTVT.

This clone was counted once. The chain carries TRBV12-5 and TRBJ1-2; TRBD1 matches at 7 bases. This CDR3 contains 14 residues. The J segment lost 3 bases and the V segment lost 6 bases, leaving 7 bases of the junction unmatched. CDR1 is LGHNT and CDR2 is FRNRAP in the germline V gene. This chain's CDR3 is CASGRQGGDYGYTF. The CDR3 coding sequence is TGTGCTAGTGGCCGCCAGGGGGGGGACTATGGCTACACCTTC.

This clone was seen a handful of times. V usage is TRBV7-3 and J usage is TRBJ2-2; D gene ambiguous. CDR3 size: 12 residues. Per the germline V gene, CDR1 is SGHTA and CDR2 is FQGTGA. V lost 5 bases and J lost 6, with 7 bases in between. This CDR3 reads CASSPVSGELFF. Here the CDR3 DNA reads TGTGCCAGCAGCCCCGTGTCCGGGGAGCTGTTTTTT.

J is TRBJ2-1 and V is TRBV4-1, with TRBD2 identical over 9 bases. J gave up 2 bases and V 4 bases, and 9 bases lay outside the gene matches. The CDR3 loop spans 17 amino acids. The germline V gene has CDR1 MGHRA and CDR2 YSYEKL. The CDR3 sequence is CASSRHSGRLTYNEQFF. The CDR3 bases are TGCGCCAGCAGCCGACATAGCGGGAGACTCACCTACAATGAGCAGTTCTTC.

This chain uses TRBV11-3 with TRBJ1-1, with no clear D. V shed 5 bases and J shed 11 bases, with 15 bases lying between them. In germline, CDR1 is SGHNT, CDR2 YENEEA. The length of the CDR3 is 12 residues. This CDR3 is CASSLWEASAFF. CDR3 coding DNA: TGTGCCAGCAGCCTATGGGAGGCGAGCGCTTTCTTT.

The chain combines TRBV11-2 with TRBJ2-1, with D hard to call. V lost 0 bases, J lost 10 bases, and 13 bases lay in between. This CDR3 contains 14 residues. CDR1 and CDR2 (germline): SGHAT, FQNNGV. The CDR3 sequence is CASSLDLAAWEQFF. CDR3 DNA: TGTGCCAGCAGCTTAGATCTGGCAGCTTGGGAGCAGTTCTTC.

This chain connects TRBV7-2 to TRBJ2-5; D gene unclear. Germline CDR1 and CDR2: SGHTA and FQGNSA. The CDR3 loop spans 13 amino acids. The germline V and J ends were trimmed by 2 bases and 1 base, with 5 bases remaining between them. CDR3 in amino acids: CASSLSFQETQYF. In DNA, the CDR3 is TGTGCCAGCAGCTTATCGTTCCAAGAGACCCAGTACTTC.

The genes are TRBV5-6 and TRBJ2-2; D possibly corresponds to TRBD1 (6 bases). Germline assignment: CDR1 SGHDT and CDR2 YYEEEE. The CDR3 has 15 amino acids. V gave up 4 bases and J gave up 4 bases, with 14 bases separating them. The DNA for the CDR3 is TGTGCCAGCAGCCTGGGACAAGTAGGCACCGGGGAGCTGTTTTTT. It codes for CASSLGQVGTGELFF.

The chain has TRBV19 and TRBJ2-1; 8 positions match TRBD1. The CDR3 sequence is 13 residues long. The germline gives CDR1 LNHDA, CDR2 SQIVND (reference sequence). With 4 bases clipped from V and 8 bases from J, the junction kept 4 bases outside the gene matches. The CDR3 protein is CASSRGQGYEQFF. The DNA of the CDR3 is TGTGCCAGTAGTAGAGGACAGGGTTATGAGCAGTTCTTC.

The rearrangement links TRBV2 to TRBJ1-6; 8 bases match TRBD1. J lost 7 bases, V lost 6 bases, and 11 bases had no gene match. This CDR3 has 16 residues. CDR1 SNHLY and CDR2 FYNNEI come from the germline V gene. The CDR3 DNA reads TGTGCCAGCAGAGAGGGTGACAGGGGAAAAAATTCACCCCTCCACTTT. Its protein product is CASREGDRGKNSPLHF.

Concerning this clone itself: Mismatch with germline at one junction end may stem from a read error. The chain links TRBV15 to TRBJ2-5; D ambiguous. CDR1 and CDR2 (germline): LNHNV, YYDKDF (reference sequence). The CDR3 length is 13 residues. The CDR3 DNA sequence: TGTGCCACCAGCCGAGAGGAACGGGAGACCCAGTACTTC. It yields the protein CATSREERETQYF.